Each of the 16 T cell receptor beta chains below was sequenced from the same sample in a study of shared clonotypes between healthy human individuals. Assay: immunoSEQ multiplex PCR; the TCRdb copy retains only in-frame clones and omits some. In the table there are roughly 2.6 million clones, just over 90% of which are singletons. The sequenced sample was naive CD4+ T cells sorted from blood. The subset: CD45RA+ positively selected. These receptors were collected from a man aged 18 to 35 in good health.

To note about this clone: A junction boundary mismatches the germline segment, possibly from a read error. The chain is built from TRBV5-1 and TRBJ2-5, with TRBD2 as a possible D gene (6 bases). Germline values: CDR1 SGHRS, CDR2 YFSETQ. This CDR3 region has 13 residues. CDR3 region: CASSWGDQETQYF. CDR3 DNA: TGCGCCAGCAGCTGGGGGGACCAGGAGACCCAGTACTTC.

A word on this clone: Different DNA sequences within this sample yield the same CDR3. The rearrangement joins TRBV11-2 to TRBJ2-1, with no clear D. CDR3 size: 13 residues. Germline assignment: CDR1 SGHAT and CDR2 FQNNGV. V was trimmed by 5 bases and J by 4 bases, leaving 9 bases between them. The CDR3 sequence: CASSLDGYNEQFF. The CDR3 DNA sequence: TGTGCCAGCAGCCTGGACGGATACAATGAGCAGTTCTTC.

V and J are TRBV5-1 and TRBJ1-4; D gene uncertain. The CDR3 is 15 residues long. Germline assignment: CDR1 SGHRS and CDR2 YFSETQ. V was pared by 0 bases and J by 0 bases, with 6 bases between. This CDR3 is CASSLEASTNEKLFF. The DNA for the CDR3 is TGCGCCAGCAGCTTGGAGGCTTCAACTAATGAAAAACTGTTTTTT.

The chain is built from TRBV28 and TRBJ1-1; 7 bases are shared with TRBD1. The junction had 3 bases not matched to a gene; V was cut back by 2 bases and J by 3 bases. The CDR3 runs to 14 residues. CDR1 is MDHEN, CDR2 SYDVKM, per germline. This chain's CDR3 is CASSLQGVDTEAFF. CDR3 nucleotides: TGTGCCAGCAGTTTACAGGGGGTAGACACTGAAGCTTTCTTT.

The chain links TRBV6-6 to TRBJ1-5; D not certain. The CDR3 has 15 residues. CDR1 is MNHNY and CDR2 is SVGAGI in the germline V gene (reference sequence). Trimming left V 0 bases short and J 7 bases short, with 13 bases between. DNA of the CDR3: TGTGCCAGCAGTTACTCCGACAAGCCACAGCAGCCCCAGCATTTT. Protein: CASSYSDKPQQPQHF.

The chain links TRBV19 to TRBJ2-2; D perhaps matches TRBD2 (6 bases). This CDR3 has 14 residues. CDR1 and CDR2 from the germline V gene are LNHDA and SQIVND (reference sequence). Trimming stripped 8 bases from V and 5 bases from J, with 15 bases between. The CDR3 nucleotides read TGTGCCAGTGACGGGGGTTTGGGGACCGGGGAGCTGTTTTTT. Translation: CASDGGLGTGELFF.

This clone appeared a single time. V gene TRBV28 combines with J gene TRBJ1-2, with TRBD1 matching over 9 bases. CDR1 and CDR2 from the germline V gene are MDHEN and SYDVKM. Unmatched junction bases numbered 10, after V lost 4 bases and J lost 4 bases. The CDR3 is 16 residues long. CDR3 residues: CASSSFSTGGLYGYTF. DNA of the CDR3: TGTGCCAGCAGTTCCTTCTCGACAGGGGGTCTCTATGGCTACACCTTC.

The chain joins TRBV10-1 to TRBJ2-1, with D perhaps matching TRBD2 (5 bases). V dropped 2 bases and J dropped 10 bases, with 9 bases sitting between them. The CDR3 is 12 residues long. CDR1 and CDR2 from the germline V gene are WNHNN and SYGVQD (reference sequence). CDR3 DNA sequence: TGCGCCAGCAGTGAGGTCGGCGGGGAGCAGTTCTTC. It yields the protein CASSEVGGEQFF.

This clone was counted between two and nine times. J is TRBJ1-5 and V is TRBV30; no reliable D call. Trimming stripped 0 bases from V and 1 base from J, with 10 bases between. CDR1 is GTSNPN, CDR2 SVGIG, per germline (reference sequence). This CDR3 has 15 amino acids. CDR3 region: CAWSVSRRSNQPQHF. The DNA of the CDR3 is TGTGCCTGGAGTGTCAGCAGACGGAGCAATCAGCCCCAGCATTTT.

The chain couples TRBV10-3 to TRBJ1-2; 7 bases map to TRBD1. V was clipped by 7 bases and J by 1 base; unmatched bases: 6. The CDR3 runs 14 residues. Germline V gene sequence: CDR1 ENHRY, CDR2 SYGVKD. CDR3 residues: CAITGQDNNYGYTF. CDR3 DNA: TGTGCCATCACCGGACAGGATAATAACTATGGCTACACCTTC.

The chain joins TRBV19 to TRBJ1-5, with 8 nucleotides matching TRBD1. The V and J ends lost 5 bases and 4 bases, in that order; junction bases with no gene match: 7. CDR1 is LNHDA and CDR2 is SQIVND in the germline V gene (reference sequence). The CDR3 spans 15 residues. The CDR3: CASSDDRQGNQPQHF. The DNA of the CDR3 is TGTGCCAGTAGTGACGACCGACAGGGGAATCAGCCCCAGCATTTT.

The rearrangement joins TRBV11-2 to TRBJ2-7; 9 positions agree with TRBD2. Germline CDR1 and CDR2: SGHAT and FQNNGV. The CDR3 is 15 residues long. J gave up 3 bases and V 5 bases, and 8 bases lay outside the gene matches. CDR3 amino acids: CASSQTSGWGYEQYF. The CDR3 DNA follows: TGTGCCAGCAGCCAAACTAGCGGGTGGGGCTACGAGCAGTACTTC.

V gene TRBV6-5 combines with J gene TRBJ2-1; 7 bases map to TRBD1. The CDR3 totals 13 residues. The V segment lost 7 bases and the J segment 4 bases; nucleotides outside the gene matches: 4. The germline V gene encodes CDR1 MNHEY and CDR2 SVGAGI. The CDR3 here is CASTPGGYNEQFF. The CDR3 bases are TGTGCCAGCACTCCAGGGGGATACAATGAGCAGTTCTTC.

The rearrangement uses TRBV5-1 and TRBJ2-6, with unresolved D. Germline lookup yields CDR1 SGHRS and CDR2 YFSETQ. This CDR3 comprises 13 residues. The V and J ends lost 2 bases and 4 bases respectively, with 4 bases between them. Here the CDR3 DNA reads TGCGCCAGCAGCTTCACAGGGGCCAACGTCCTGACTTTC. It yields the protein CASSFTGANVLTF.

The rearrangement joins TRBV11-2 to TRBJ2-4; 7 bases align to TRBD1. Trimming cost V 0 bases and J 4 bases; bases outside gene matches: 15. The germline CDR1 and CDR2 sequences are SGHAT and FQNNGV. The CDR3 contains 19 residues. The CDR3 sequence: CASSLETLGQRVSKNIQYF. CDR3 nucleotide sequence: TGTGCCAGCAGCTTAGAAACGTTGGGACAGCGAGTCTCTAAAAACATTCAGTACTTC.

Comments on this clone: The same CDR3 can be traced to other DNA sequences in this sample. V gene TRBV11-1 combines with J gene TRBJ2-7; 10 bases match TRBD1. The germline V gene has CDR1 SGHAT and CDR2 FQDESV (reference sequence). The CDR3 spans 15 residues. V was clipped by 5 bases and J by 3 bases; unmatched bases: 7. In DNA form, the CDR3 reads TGTGCCAGCAGCGGAGGGACAGGGGTGAGCTACGAGCAGTACTTC. Translated: CASSGGTGVSYEQYF.